These T cell receptor beta chains were read from a single sample in a study of T cell responses to AZD1222 COVID-19 vaccine. The data were produced by immunoSEQ multiplex PCR, yet TCRdb's version contains in-frame clones alone and is incomplete. The table lists 150,000 or so clones, over 90% of them singletons. Sequenced material: peripheral blood, taken on day 0 of AZD1222 vaccination. All receptors derive from an adult in good health. Both conserved end residues are part of each CDR3. The D gene is left open where the match is weak. Some rows have no size entry. The others give once, few or many, or a class for an expanded clone.

>TRBJ2-3|NA|TRBV5-1|once
TGCGCCAGCATGGACAGAAGCACAGATACGCAGTATTTT
CASMDRSTDTQYF
>TRBJ2-3|NA|TRBV29-1|NA
TGCAGCGTTTATCCGGGGTTCACAGATACGCAGTATTTT
CSVYPGFTDTQYF
>TRBJ1-4|NA|TRBV7-2|NA
TGTGCCAGCAGCTTACGACGGGGGGGTGAAAAACTGTTTTTT
CASSLRRGGEKLFF
>TRBJ2-1|TRBD2|TRBV5-4|NA
TGTGCCAGCAGCTTAACTAGCGGTTCGTATGAGCAGTTCTTC
CASSLTSGSYEQFF
>TRBJ1-4|TRBD1|TRBV5-1|NA
TGCGCCAGCAGCTTTGAGCCCGGGACAGAAGATGAAAAACTGTTTTTT
CASSFEPGTEDEKLFF
>TRBJ1-1|NA|TRBV5-1|NA
TGCGCCAGCAGCTCGAAACTGACGGGGAACACTGAAGCTTTCTTT
CASSSKLTGNTEAFF
>TRBJ2-7|NA|TRBV19|once
TGTGCCAGTAGTATAACAGGGTCGGGCTACGAGCAGTACTTC
CASSITGSGYEQYF
>TRBJ1-4|NA|TRBV6-1|NA
TGTGCCAGCAGTGAAACAGGGATGCTTGAAAAACTGTTTTTT
CASSETGMLEKLFF
>TRBJ2-7|TRBD1|TRBV3-1/TRBV3-2|NA
TGTGCCAGCAGCCAGACTGGACAGGGGGCTTACGAGCAGTACTTC
CASSQTGQGAYEQYF
>TRBJ1-6|TRBD1|TRBV18|NA
TGTGCCAGCTCACCACGGCTGGGACAGGGAGGGGATTCACCCCTCCACTTT
CASSPRLGQGGDSPLHF
>TRBJ2-7|NA|TRBV7-2|once
TGTGCCAGCAGCTTAGGTACCTACGAGCAGTACTTC
CASSLGTYEQYF
>TRBJ1-2|NA|TRBV6-5|NA
TGTGCCAGCAGTCAGGGTGGCGGCTACACCTTC
CASSQGGGYTF
>TRBJ2-2|TRBD2|TRBV27|NA
TGTGCCAGCAGACTTAGCGGGGGGGCTCGGACCGGGGAGCTGTTTTTT
CASRLSGGARTGELFF
>TRBJ2-5|TRBD2|TRBV6-5|NA
TGTGCCAGCAGCCCACTAGCGGGGGGGCCGGAGACCCAGTACTTC
CASSPLAGGPETQYF
>TRBJ2-6|NA|TRBV5-1|NA
TGCGCCAGCAGGCTGTTCCCGGAAGGGGCCAACGTCCTGACTTTC
CASRLFPEGANVLTF
>TRBJ2-7|NA|TRBV11-2|NA
TGTGCCAGCAGCTTATACCCCGACACGACAGTAAATACCTACGAGCAGTACTTC
CASSLYPDTTVNTYEQYF
>TRBJ2-7|TRBD1|TRBV28|NA
TGTGCCAGCCGACCGGGCAGGGGGTCGACCTACGAGCAGTACTTC
CASRPGRGSTYEQYF
>TRBJ1-4|NA|TRBV2|NA
TGTGCCAGCAGACCAACTCCCAGCGGTACTAATGAAAAACTGTTTTTT
CASRPTPSGTNEKLFF
>TRBJ2-3|NA|TRBV3-1/TRBV3-2|once
TGTGCCAGCAGCCAAGATCCGTCAGATACGCAGTATTTT
CASSQDPSDTQYF
>TRBJ2-3|NA|TRBV18|NA
TGTGCCAGCTCACCACCGGCGGGCCTTAGCACAGATACGCAGTATTTT
CASSPPAGLSTDTQYF
>TRBJ2-1|NA|TRBV20-1|NA
TGCAGTGCTGGCCGTGGGGATGAGCAGTTCTTC
CSAGRGDEQFF
>TRBJ2-2|NA|TRBV19|few
TGTGCCAGTAGCCAGGCTTTCAACACCGGGGAGCTGTTTTTT
CASSQAFNTGELFF
>TRBJ1-2|NA|TRBV19|NA
TGTGCCAGTAGTCCCTCCTGGGCAGCCTATGGCTACACCTTC
CASSPSWAAYGYTF
>TRBJ1-1|NA|TRBV5-4|NA
TGTGCCAGCAGCTTGGACACCCGAGGGGACACTGAAGCTTTCTTT
CASSLDTRGDTEAFF
>TRBJ1-4|TRBD1|TRBV6-1|NA
TGTGCCAGCAGTACCGGGACAGGGGGGAAAGGAAAACTGTTTTTT
CASSTGTGGKGKLFF
>TRBJ2-1|TRBD1|TRBV6-4|NA
TGTGCCAGCAGTGACCCGGGACAGGGTAAGGAGAATGAGCAGTTCTTC
CASSDPGQGKENEQFF
>TRBJ1-2|NA|TRBV18|NA
TGTGCCAGCTCACCTCAGGGCACCGGCTATGGCTACACCTTC
CASSPQGTGYGYTF
>TRBJ1-2|NA|TRBV15|once
TGTGCCACCAGCAGGGGGACCGCCCTCTGGGGCTACACCTTC
CATSRGTALWGYTF
>TRBJ1-5|NA|TRBV6-5|NA
TGTGCCAGCGGCCCCCGGCCCAGCAATCAGCCCCAGCATTTT
CASGPRPSNQPQHF
>TRBJ2-3|NA|TRBV2|once
TGTGCCAGCAGTGAAAGGACAGCTTCCACAGATACGCAGTATTTT
CASSERTASTDTQYF
>TRBJ2-5|TRBD2|TRBV7-2|NA
TGTGCCAGCAGCTTATTTGGGACTAGGGAGACCCAGTACTTC
CASSLFGTRETQYF
>TRBJ2-3|NA|TRBV9|NA
TGTGCCAGCAGCGTAACCGGAACAGATACGCAGTATTTT
CASSVTGTDTQYF
>TRBJ1-2|TRBD1|TRBV7-9|once
TGTGCCAGCGCCGGACAGGAGGTCTATGGCTACACCTTC
CASAGQEVYGYTF
>TRBJ2-3|NA|TRBV29-1|NA
TGCAGCGTTGAAGGGTCGTCAGGGTCCGTGGATACGCAGTATTTT
CSVEGSSGSVDTQYF
>TRBJ1-1|TRBD1|TRBV2|once
TGTGCCAGCAGTGAATTAGGGGGCCATGATTCGGAAGCTTTCTTT
CASSELGGHDSEAFF
>TRBJ1-2|TRBD1|TRBV29-1|NA
TGCAGCGTTGAGACCCCCGGGACAGGGCTCTATGGCTACACCTTC
CSVETPGTGLYGYTF
>TRBJ2-3|TRBD2|TRBV7-9|NA
TGTGCCAGCAGCTTAGGGGCGGGAGACGAGACAGATACGCAGTATTTT
CASSLGAGDETDTQYF
>TRBJ1-2|TRBD1|TRBV30|NA
TGTGCCTGGAGTGTACAGGGGGCGGCTGGCTACACCTTC
CAWSVQGAAGYTF
>TRBJ1-1|NA|TRBV5-1|NA
TGCGCCAGCAGCTTGGGGTATGCCACTGAAGCTTTCTTT
CASSLGYATEAFF
>TRBJ1-2|NA|TRBV5-1|few
TGCGCCAGCAGCCCGTCGGGGGCTGGGGATGGCTACACCTTC
CASSPSGAGDGYTF
>TRBJ1-4|TRBD1|TRBV2|NA
TGTGCCAGCAGTGACGCCAGGGGGAATGAAAAACTGTTTTTT
CASSDARGNEKLFF
>TRBJ1-2|TRBD1|TRBV7-9|NA
TGTGCCAGCAGCTTCGGACAGGGAGTGCGGGGCTACACCTTC
CASSFGQGVRGYTF
>TRBJ2-1|TRBD2|TRBV19|NA
TGTGCCAGTAGTATAGTATACGGGACTAGCAAAAGCTCCTACAATGAGCAGTTCTTC
CASSIVYGTSKSSYNEQFF
>TRBJ2-1|TRBD2|TRBV7-3|NA
TGTGCCAGCAGCTCAGCGGGAGTTCAGCAGTTCTTC
CASSSAGVQQFF
>TRBJ2-2|TRBD1|TRBV7-2|NA
TGTGCCAGCAGCTTAGTGGGACAGGCTGCCGGGGAGCTGTTTTTT
CASSLVGQAAGELFF
>TRBJ2-5|NA|TRBV7-2|NA
TGTGCCAGCAGCTTTCGGGACTCTCGAGCGGAGACCCAGTACTTC
CASSFRDSRAETQYF
>TRBJ2-1|NA|TRBV19|NA
TGTGCCAGTAGTAGGGGGCCAATTATCAATGAGCAGTTCTTC
CASSRGPIINEQFF
>TRBJ2-5|NA|TRBV9|NA
TGTGCCAGCAGCGTAGCTACAGGGCAAGAGACCCAGTACTTC
CASSVATGQETQYF
>TRBJ2-1|NA|TRBV7-9|NA
TGTGCCAGCAGCTACCCGGGCTCCTACAATGAGCAGTTCTTC
CASSYPGSYNEQFF